This TCR beta chain was profiled in a study of T cells in localized non-small cell lung cancer. Findings and caveats of the study: Across samples, adjacent lung featured a median around 56 of the top 100 tumor clones. Heterogeneity within the tumor remains possible, as just one region underwent sequencing. Highest T cell clonality was seen in uninvolved adjacent lung, surpassing that measured in tumor.

This clone qualifies as medium-sized (0.01 to 0.1%). Its antigen remains unidentified. TCRdb's table, derived via immunoSEQ multiplex PCR, lists solely in-frame clones and lacks some. The data show approximately 31,000 clones, around 84% seen once. V lost 7 bases, J lost 4 bases, and 7 bases lay in between. CDR3 length: 11 residues. Germline loops: CDR1 SGHAT, CDR2 FQNNGV. The chain combines TRBV11-2 with TRBJ1-1, with no clear D. The clonotype was recovered from a male donor older than 55 with stage III lung adenocarcinoma. Sequencing used peripheral blood, obtained before any cancer treatment. The CDR3 region is CASTRGTEAFF. CDR3 in DNA: TGTGCCAGCACCCGAGGCACTGAAGCTTTCTTT.